The entry that follows covers one TCR beta chain sequence. The record originates from a study of control samples from healthy donors and cancer patients. The germline V gene has CDR1 SGHTA and CDR2 FQGNSA. Trimming cost V 6 bases and J 2 bases, with 7 bases left between them. There are 12 residues in the CDR3. Measured with immunoSEQ multiplex PCR; TCRdb has only the in-frame clones, and not every one. The table includes around 250,000 clones, roughly 87% detected once. The chain combines TRBV7-2 with TRBJ2-5, with D unresolved. The specimen was PBMCs. This receptor was taken from a woman aged 55-70 years with lung cancer. CDR3 loop: CASSSNQETQYF. The CDR3 DNA sequence: TGTGCCAGCAGTTCTAATCAAGAGACCCAGTACTTC. The full variable domain, completed using reference TRBV7-2 and TRBJ2-5, is GAGVSQSPSNKVTEKGKDVELRCDPISGHTALYWYRQSLGQGLEFLIYFQGNSAPDKSGLPSDRFSAERTGGSVSTLTIQRTQQEDSAVYLCASSSNQETQYFGPGTRLLVL.